These 20 T cell receptor beta chains originate from one sample sequenced in a study of cytomegalovirus exposure and HLA in healthy donors (dated by TCRdb to about 2017). Library construction relied on the immunoSEQ multiplex PCR assay. The source is immuneACCESS, and TCRdb retained only in-frame sequences with V and J called. Part of the clones is not carried over; for the studies checked, unresolved V genes explain less than half of this, and the remainder is unexplained. The sample includes around 130,000 clones, with about 83% observed a single time. Jointly, the top ten make up about 2% of the sample. Sequencing was done on a sample of PBMCs. These receptors came from a woman aged 25 to 39 in good health and CMV-seronegative.

V is TRBV10-1 and J is TRBJ2-1; TRBD2 aligns across 7 bases. Germline V gene lookup returns CDR1 WNHNN and CDR2 SYGVQD (reference sequence). Unmatched junction bases numbered 15, after V lost 5 bases and J lost 5 bases. The CDR3 extends over 17 amino acids. CDR3 amino acids: CASSPPGLGGNHNEQFF. For the CDR3, the DNA is TGCGCCAGCAGTCCTCCTGGGCTCGGGGGGAACCACAATGAGCAGTTCTTC.

This clone has only one observation. The chain recombines TRBV6-1 with TRBJ2-5; D is perhaps TRBD2 (7 bases). Germline V gives CDR1 MNHNS, CDR2 SASEGT. V lost 0 bases and J 2 bases, leaving 19 bases between the germline ends. The CDR3 sequence is 18 residues long. Here the CDR3 DNA reads TGTGCCAGCAGTGAAGCTCGGTGGAGGGCGGGGGCGCAAGAGACCCAGTACTTC. The encoded protein is CASSEARWRAGAQETQYF.

The chain combines TRBV27 with TRBJ2-7; TRBD1 is a possible D gene (7 bases). CDR3 size: 16 residues. V lost 4 bases, J lost 1 base, and 17 bases lay in between. Per germline, CDR1 MNHEY and CDR2 SMNVEV (reference sequence). The CDR3 DNA reads as TGTGCCAGCAGTTCGTCTTCGGGGGACAGATCCTACGAGCAGTACTTC. This encodes CASSSSSGDRSYEQYF.

The chain joins TRBV30 to TRBJ1-2; TRBD1 is a possible D gene (5 bases). Per germline, CDR1 GTSNPN and CDR2 SVGIG (reference sequence). The CDR3 is made up of 14 amino acids. V was cut by 1 base and J by 8 bases, with 17 bases left in between. CDR3 region: CAWSGRNGGGGYTF. In DNA, the CDR3 is TGTGCCTGGAGTGGGAGGAATGGGGGGGGAGGCTACACCTTC.

The chain combines TRBV5-1 with TRBJ2-7; TRBD2 matches 10 bases. The CDR3 is made up of 14 amino acids. J was trimmed by 6 bases and V by 4 bases; bases with no gene match: 7. CDR1 and CDR2 from the germline V gene are SGHRS and YFSETQ. The CDR3 DNA reads as TGCGCCAGCAGCGTGGGACTAGCGAGTCTCGAGCAGTACTTC. Translating it yields CASSVGLASLEQYF.

The rearrangement links TRBV6-6 to TRBJ2-2; D is possibly TRBD2 (6 bases). Trimming took off 2 bases at V and 7 bases at J, with 17 bases between the two ends. The V gene's germline CDR1 is MNHNY and CDR2 SVGAGI (reference sequence). The CDR3 contains 16 residues. As DNA, the CDR3 is TGTGCCAGCAGTTACGTTTTGGGGGGTTCGATCGGGGAGCTGTTTTTT. Protein product: CASSYVLGGSIGELFF.

This chain joins TRBV6-4 and TRBJ1-1, with D unclear. Germline V gene lookup returns CDR1 MRHNA and CDR2 SNTAGT. V was cut by 0 bases and J by 4 bases, with 15 bases left in between. The CDR3 is 16 amino acids. The CDR3 is CASSDSVAQESTEAFF. CDR3 coding DNA: TGTGCCAGCAGTGACTCCGTCGCGCAGGAAAGCACTGAAGCTTTCTTT.

The chain recombines TRBV9 with TRBJ2-3; tentatively, D is TRBD2 (5 bases). The germline V and J ends were trimmed by 4 bases and 0 bases, with 15 bases remaining between them. The CDR3 loop spans 16 amino acids. Per the germline V gene, CDR1 is SGDLS and CDR2 is YYNGEE. The CDR3 bases are TGTGCCAGCAGCCGTCGTGGGCGGGTTAGCACAGATACGCAGTATTTT. Residues: CASSRRGRVSTDTQYF.

This sequence joins TRBV7-8 and TRBJ2-5, with D hard to call. The CDR3 is made up of 10 amino acids. CDR1 and CDR2 (germline): SGHVS, FQNEAQ. V was shortened by 6 bases and J by 4 bases, with 3 bases between the two germline ends. The CDR3: CASSRETQYF. The DNA of the CDR3 is TGTGCCAGCAGTAGAGAGACCCAGTACTTC. The variable domain in full, completed from reference TRBV7-8 and TRBJ2-5, reads GAGVSQSPRYKVAKRGQDVALRCDPISGHVSLFWYQQALGQGPEFLTYFQNEAQLDKSGLPSDRFFAERPEGSVSTLKIQRTQQEDSAVYLCASSRETQYFGPGTRLLVL.

This chain uses TRBV29-1 with TRBJ2-7; 14 bases map to TRBD2. V dropped 7 bases and J dropped 5; count of bases not matched to a gene: 10. From germline, CDR1 is SQVTM and CDR2 ANQGSEA. CDR3 length: 15 amino acids. This CDR3 reads CSAGTSGGRRDEQYF. Here the CDR3 DNA reads TGCAGCGCCGGGACTAGCGGGGGCCGAAGGGACGAGCAGTACTTC.

This chain connects TRBV4-1 to TRBJ2-7; weak D call: TRBD1 (6 bases). Germline loops: CDR1 MGHRA, CDR2 YSYEKL. Deletions cut 2 bases from V and 7 bases from J, with 18 bases between. This CDR3 contains 15 residues. The CDR3 spells CASSQPTDSRKEQYF. CDR3 nucleotides: TGCGCCAGCAGCCAACCCACGGACAGCCGTAAGGAGCAGTACTTC.

The chain joins TRBV19 to TRBJ1-2; 7 bases map to TRBD1. Looked up from germline, CDR1 is LNHDA and CDR2 is SQIVND (reference sequence). This CDR3 has 13 amino acids. The J segment lost 4 bases and the V segment lost 7 bases, leaving 6 bases of the junction unmatched. CDR3 coding DNA: TGTGCCAGTACTCAGGGGGTACTCTATGGCTACACCTTC. It encodes CASTQGVLYGYTF.

The chain recombines TRBV19 with TRBJ1-2; possible D gene TRBD1, 6 bases. Per the germline V gene, CDR1 is LNHDA and CDR2 is SQIVND (reference sequence). V gave up 5 bases and J gave up 4 bases, with 20 bases separating them. The CDR3 covers 16 residues. The CDR3 reads CASSAVRDRSLYGYTF. The CDR3 region has the DNA TGTGCCAGTAGTGCCGTCCGAGACAGGTCCCTCTATGGCTACACCTTC.

V is TRBV9 and J is TRBJ1-2; D may be TRBD1 (5 bases). CDR3 length equals 15 residues. The germline V gene has CDR1 SGDLS and CDR2 YYNGEE. The ends were cut back, 0 bases at V and 2 bases at J, with 11 bases in the middle. The CDR3 spells CASSVGEGANYGYTF. The CDR3 DNA sequence: TGTGCCAGCAGCGTAGGGGAAGGGGCCAACTATGGCTACACCTTC.

The chain employs TRBV27 and TRBJ2-7; tentatively, D is TRBD1 (6 bases). CDR3 length equals 16 residues. With 5 bases removed from V and 2 bases from J, the gap between germline ends came to 19 bases. Germline CDR1 reads MNHEY; CDR2 reads SMNVEV (reference sequence). The CDR3 is CASSRSGWGQTYEQYF. Written as DNA, the CDR3 is TGTGCCAGCAGTAGATCCGGATGGGGACAAACCTACGAGCAGTACTTC.

The gene calls are TRBV7-9 and TRBJ2-7, with a tentative D call TRBD1 (7 bases). Germline V gene sequence: CDR1 SEHNR, CDR2 FQNEAQ (reference sequence). V gave up 0 bases and J gave up 0 bases, with 9 bases separating them. The CDR3 covers 15 residues. The CDR3 here is CASSLAEGASYEQYF. The DNA of the CDR3 is TGTGCCAGCAGCTTAGCGGAGGGGGCCTCCTACGAGCAGTACTTC. The full variable domain, rest sourced from reference TRBV7-9 and TRBJ2-7, is DTGVSQNPRHKITKRGQNVTFRCDPISEHNRLYWYRQTLGQGPEFLTYFQNEAQLEKSRLLSDRFSAERPKGSFSTLEIQRTEQGDSAMYLCASSLAEGASYEQYFGPGTRLTVT.

The gene calls are TRBV5-4 and TRBJ2-1, with 14 bases identical to TRBD2. CDR3 size: 16 residues. The junction had 9 bases not matched to a gene; V was cut back by 4 bases and J by 9 bases. The germline CDR1 and CDR2 sequences are SGHNT and YYREEE (reference sequence). The CDR3 protein is CASSLGGLAGGVEQFF. CDR3 nucleotide sequence: TGTGCCAGCAGCCTGGGAGGACTAGCGGGGGGTGTTGAGCAGTTCTTC. Using reference TRBV5-4 and TRBJ2-1 for the parts outside the CDR3, the full variable domain is ETGVTQSPTHLIKTRGQQVTLRCSSQSGHNTVSWYQQALGQGPQFIFQYYREEENGRGNFPPRFSGLQFPNYSSELNVNALELDDSALYLCASSLGGLAGGVEQFFGPGTRLTVL.

The chain has TRBV6-6 and TRBJ2-6, with 9 bases fitting TRBD1. The V segment lost 8 bases and the J segment 4 bases; nucleotides outside the gene matches: 6. Per the germline V gene, CDR1 is MNHNY and CDR2 is SVGAGI (reference sequence). CDR3 length: 15 amino acids. CDR3 in DNA: TGTGCCAGCTCAAACAGGGGGCCCGGGGCCAACGTCCTGACTTTC. Residues: CASSNRGPGANVLTF.

The chain employs TRBV7-6 and TRBJ2-3; the match to TRBD2 covers 11 bases. Trimming at V came to 1 base and at J to 3 bases, leaving 0 bases not matched to a gene. The CDR3 is made up of 15 amino acids. Germline V gene sequence: CDR1 SGHVS, CDR2 FNYEAQ. DNA of the CDR3: TGTGCCAGCAGCTTAGGGACTAGCGGGACAGATACGCAGTATTTT. Translated, it gives CASSLGTSGTDTQYF.

CDR3 nucleotides: TGTGCCAGCTCCCCGGGACTAGCGGGTCCAAGCACAGATACGCAGTATTTT. Encoded protein: CASSPGLAGPSTDTQYF. The V gene is TRBV18, the J gene TRBJ2-3; 12 bases map to TRBD2. CDR3 size: 17 residues. Trimming took 6 bases from V and 0 from J; bases not matched to a gene: 7. The germline gives CDR1 KGHSH, CDR2 LQKENI.